The 12 T cell receptor beta chains reported below all come from one sample, sequenced in a study of T cell responses to AZD1222 COVID-19 vaccine. Profiling relied on immunoSEQ multiplex PCR, and the TCRdb table lists in-frame clones only, not all of them. The table has fewer than 120,000 clones, around 85% seen once. The material sequenced was peripheral blood, taken on day 0 of AZD1222 vaccination. These receptors all come from an adult in good health.

This chain joins TRBV5-6 and TRBJ1-4; 11 bases are a match to TRBD1. V gave up 4 bases and J gave up 5 bases; unmatched junction bases: 7. This CDR3 spans 16 amino acids. CDR1 is SGHDT, CDR2 YYEEEE, per germline. CDR3 sequence reads: CASSLRTGGSNEKLFF. The CDR3 nucleotides are TGTGCCAGCAGCCTGAGGACAGGGGGCTCCAATGAAAAACTGTTTTTT.

The chain combines TRBV18 with TRBJ2-3, with TRBD1 matching over 10 bases. The CDR3 runs 16 residues. Germline V gene data show CDR1 as KGHSH and CDR2 as LQKENI. Trimming cost V 6 bases and J 1 base; bases outside gene matches: 7. The chain's CDR3 is CASSQKTGGRTDTQYF. The CDR3 DNA reads as TGTGCCAGCTCGCAGAAGACAGGGGGCCGCACAGATACGCAGTATTTT. The entire variable domain, with the rest obtained from reference TRBV18 and TRBJ2-3, is as follows: NAGVMQNPRHLVRRRGQEARLRCSPMKGHSHVYWYRQLPEEGLKFMVYLQKENIIDESGMPKERFSAEFPKEGPSILRIQQVVRGDSAAYFCASSQKTGGRTDTQYFGPGTRLTVL.

V is TRBV21-1 and J is TRBJ1-4; no DNA check was done on the table's D call, TRBD1. TRBV21-1 is a known pseudogene. This CDR3 contains 16 residues. The CDR3 spells CASSKAVQAPNEKLFF. CDR3 DNA sequence: TGTGCCAGCAGCAAAGCGGTCCAGGCGCCAAATGAAAAACTGTTTTTT.

This clone was detected once. V and J are TRBV2 and TRBJ1-1, with D possibly TRBD1 on 6 matching bases. Per the germline V gene, CDR1 is SNHLY and CDR2 is FYNNEI. V dropped 0 bases and J dropped 6 bases, with 14 bases sitting between them. There are 15 residues in the CDR3. Here the CDR3 reads CASSEADNRVAEAFF. As DNA, the CDR3 is TGTGCCAGCAGTGAAGCAGACAACAGGGTAGCTGAAGCTTTCTTT.

The chain joins TRBV19 to TRBJ1-1, with a weak D call TRBD1 (6 bases). The CDR3 runs 13 residues. The germline CDR1 and CDR2 sequences are LNHDA and SQIVND (reference sequence). Trimming took 6 bases from V and 1 from J, leaving 9 bases between them. The CDR3 spells CASSLGGNTEAFF. CDR3 nucleotide sequence: TGTGCCAGTAGCCTAGGGGGGAACACTGAAGCTTTCTTT.

This sequence joins TRBV7-2 and TRBJ2-3, with TRBD2 matching over 12 bases. From germline, CDR1 is SGHTA and CDR2 FQGNSA. This CDR3 is 17 amino acids long. J was trimmed by 6 bases and V by 2 bases; bases with no gene match: 9. The CDR3 spells CASSLSSSGGARDTQYF. The DNA for the CDR3 is TGTGCCAGCAGCTTATCTTCTAGCGGGGGGGCCCGGGATACGCAGTATTTT.

The V gene is TRBV28, the J gene TRBJ1-1; 9 bases fit TRBD1. The CDR3 is 13 amino acids. Germline loops: CDR1 MDHEN, CDR2 SYDVKM. Trimming removed 6 bases from V and 11 bases from J; junction bases left unmatched: 10. CDR3 in DNA: TGTGCCAGCAGCGCTACAGGGGGCGTATTGGCTTTCTTT. Translation: CASSATGGVLAFF.

The rearrangement links TRBV30 to TRBJ1-3, with D hard to call. Germline V gene sequence: CDR1 GTSNPN, CDR2 SVGIG (reference sequence). Trimming shortened V by 5 bases and J by 0 bases, and 11 bases separated the two germline ends. This CDR3 comprises 14 residues. The DNA for the CDR3 is TGTGCCTGGTCCTCAGTGACCTCTGGAAACACCATATATTTT. It codes for CAWSSVTSGNTIYF. The full variable domain, rest sourced from reference TRBV30 and TRBJ1-3, is SQTIHQWPATLVQPVGSPLSLECTVEGTSNPNLYWYRQAAGRGLQLLFYSVGIGQISSEVPQNLSASRPQDRQFILSSKKLLLSDSGFYLCAWSSVTSGNTIYFGEGSWLTVV.

The chain has TRBV18 and TRBJ2-7; 14 positions match TRBD2. The length of the CDR3 is 16 residues. Germline V CDR1 and CDR2: KGHSH, LQKENI. The V segment lost 5 bases and the J segment 6 bases; nucleotides outside the gene matches: 9. CDR3 amino acids: CASSAPGLAGVGEQYF. Here the CDR3 DNA reads TGTGCCAGCTCAGCCCCGGGACTAGCGGGAGTTGGCGAGCAGTACTTC.

The chain is built from TRBV11-2 and TRBJ2-7, with D tentatively TRBD1 (6 bases). Between the trimmed V and J ends, which lost 3 bases and 4 bases, there was a span of 13 bases. This CDR3 spans 14 amino acids. Germline CDR1 is SGHAT and CDR2 is FQNNGV. The CDR3 protein is CASSFSDSRYEQYF. The DNA of the CDR3 is TGTGCCAGCAGCTTCTCGGACAGCCGGTACGAGCAGTACTTC.

The gene calls are TRBV2 and TRBJ2-7; possibly TRBD2 for D (5 bases). CDR3 length: 13 residues. Germline V gives CDR1 SNHLY, CDR2 FYNNEI. V lost 6 bases and J 2 bases, leaving 11 bases between the germline ends. The CDR3 region has the DNA TGTGCCAGCAGAACGGGATTCCCCTACGAGCAGTACTTC. It yields the protein CASRTGFPYEQYF.

V usage is TRBV6-5 and J usage is TRBJ2-1; 9 bases map to TRBD1. From germline, CDR1 is MNHEY and CDR2 SVGAGI. The junction had 7 bases not matched to a gene; V was cut back by 6 bases and J by 4 bases. The CDR3 has 15 residues. The CDR3 protein is CASRTDRGAYNEQFF. In DNA, the CDR3 is TGTGCCAGCAGGACAGACAGGGGGGCGTACAATGAGCAGTTCTTC.